This T cell receptor beta chain was retrieved from a study of blood T cells in healthy people across ages. Background on the study: About one barcoded beta molecule per two T cells was the capture yield of template switching.

CDR1 is SGHTA, CDR2 FQGTGA, per germline. Trimming took 3 bases from V and 6 from J, leaving 20 bases between them. The CDR3 is made up of 16 amino acids. With a J-beta primer mix and a sample-barcoded 5' primer, a second PCR ran about 7 to 11 cycles. TCRdb re-called the 5' RACE reads with MiXCR, one entry per CDR3 protein. The sample consists of hundreds of thousands of distinct CDR3 sequences, 35% to 50% of them appearing once. Sequenced material: blood. The V and J genes are TRBV7-3 and TRBJ1-1; a possible D gene is TRBD1 (5 bases). The source is a man older than 75 in good health. In nucleotides, the CDR3 is TGTGCCAGCAGCTTTACCGAGACAGTGACCCTTCCTGAAGCTTTCTTT. Translated: CASSFTETVTLPEAFF.